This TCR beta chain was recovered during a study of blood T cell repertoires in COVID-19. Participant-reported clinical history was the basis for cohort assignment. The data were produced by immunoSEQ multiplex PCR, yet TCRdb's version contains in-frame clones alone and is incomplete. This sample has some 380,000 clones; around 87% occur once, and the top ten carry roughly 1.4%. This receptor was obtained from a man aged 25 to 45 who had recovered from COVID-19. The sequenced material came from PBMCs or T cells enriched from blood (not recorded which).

CDR3 sequence: CAISESREGYQPQHF. Here the CDR3 DNA reads TGTGCCATCAGTGAGTCGAGAGAGGGTTATCAGCCCCAGCATTTT. The chain carries TRBV10-3 and TRBJ1-5; D is unclear. The V and J ends lost 0 bases and 5 bases respectively, with 11 bases between them. The CDR3 runs to 15 residues. Germline lookup yields CDR1 ENHRY and CDR2 SYGVKD.